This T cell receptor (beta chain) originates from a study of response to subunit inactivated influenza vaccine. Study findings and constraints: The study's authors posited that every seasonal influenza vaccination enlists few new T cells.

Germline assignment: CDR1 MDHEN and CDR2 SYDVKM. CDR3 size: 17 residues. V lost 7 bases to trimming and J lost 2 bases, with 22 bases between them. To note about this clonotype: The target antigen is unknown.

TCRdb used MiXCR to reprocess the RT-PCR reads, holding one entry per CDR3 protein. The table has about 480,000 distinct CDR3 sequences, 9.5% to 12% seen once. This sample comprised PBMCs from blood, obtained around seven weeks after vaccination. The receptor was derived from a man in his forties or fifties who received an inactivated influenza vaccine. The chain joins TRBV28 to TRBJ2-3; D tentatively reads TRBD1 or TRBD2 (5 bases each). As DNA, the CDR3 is TGTGCCAGCACCCTAGCCCCCTGGCAGGGCACCACAGATACGCAGTATTTT. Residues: CASTLAPWQGTTDTQYF.